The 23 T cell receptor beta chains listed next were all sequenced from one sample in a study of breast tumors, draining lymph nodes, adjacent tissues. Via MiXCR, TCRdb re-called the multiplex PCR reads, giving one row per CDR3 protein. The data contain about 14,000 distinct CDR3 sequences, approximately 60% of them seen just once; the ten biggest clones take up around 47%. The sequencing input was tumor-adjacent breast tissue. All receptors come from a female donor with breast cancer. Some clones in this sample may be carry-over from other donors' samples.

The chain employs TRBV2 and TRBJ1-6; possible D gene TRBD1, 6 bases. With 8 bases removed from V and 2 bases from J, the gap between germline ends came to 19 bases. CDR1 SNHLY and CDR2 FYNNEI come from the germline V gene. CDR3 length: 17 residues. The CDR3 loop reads CASVGGQGDTYNSPLHF. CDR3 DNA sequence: TGTGCCAGCGTTGGGGGCCAAGGGGACACCTATAATTCACCCCTCCACTTT. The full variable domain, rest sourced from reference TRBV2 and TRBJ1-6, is EPEVTQTPSHQVTQMGQEVILRCVPISNHLYFYWYRQILGQKVEFLVSFYNNEISEKSEIFDDQFSVERPDGSNFTLKIRSTKLEDSAMYFCASVGGQGDTYNSPLHFGNGTRLTVT.

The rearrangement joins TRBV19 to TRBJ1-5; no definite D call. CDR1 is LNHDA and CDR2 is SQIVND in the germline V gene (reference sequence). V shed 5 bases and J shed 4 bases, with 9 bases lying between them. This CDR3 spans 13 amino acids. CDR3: CASSWAVNQPQHF. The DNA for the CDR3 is TGTGCCAGTAGTTGGGCAGTGAATCAGCCCCAGCATTTT.

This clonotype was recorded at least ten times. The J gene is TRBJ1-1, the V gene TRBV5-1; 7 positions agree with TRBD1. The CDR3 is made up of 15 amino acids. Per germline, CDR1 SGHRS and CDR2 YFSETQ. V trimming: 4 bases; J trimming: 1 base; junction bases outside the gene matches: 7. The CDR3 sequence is CASSRDGTANTEAFF. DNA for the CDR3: TGCGCCAGCAGCCGCGATGGGACAGCGAACACTGAAGCTTTCTTT.

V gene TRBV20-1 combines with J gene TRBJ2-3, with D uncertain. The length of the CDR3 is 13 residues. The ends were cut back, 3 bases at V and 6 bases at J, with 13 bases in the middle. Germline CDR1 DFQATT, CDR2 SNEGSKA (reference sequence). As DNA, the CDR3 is TGCAGTGCTAGCCCTGTTGTTGGGGATACGCAGTATTTT. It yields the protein CSASPVVGDTQYF.

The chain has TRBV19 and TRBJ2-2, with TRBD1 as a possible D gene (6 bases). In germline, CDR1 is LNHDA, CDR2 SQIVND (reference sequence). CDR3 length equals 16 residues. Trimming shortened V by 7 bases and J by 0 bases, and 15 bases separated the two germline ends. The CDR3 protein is CASISADRANTGELFF. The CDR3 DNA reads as TGTGCCAGTATATCCGCGGACAGAGCGAACACCGGGGAGCTGTTTTTT.

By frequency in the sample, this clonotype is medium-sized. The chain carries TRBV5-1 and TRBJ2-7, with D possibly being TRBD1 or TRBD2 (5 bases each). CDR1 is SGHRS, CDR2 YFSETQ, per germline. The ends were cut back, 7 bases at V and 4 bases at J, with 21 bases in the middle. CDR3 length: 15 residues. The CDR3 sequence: CASSADGTSLYEQYF. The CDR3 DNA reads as TGCGCCAGCTCAGCCGATGGGACCTCTCTTTACGAGCAGTACTTC.

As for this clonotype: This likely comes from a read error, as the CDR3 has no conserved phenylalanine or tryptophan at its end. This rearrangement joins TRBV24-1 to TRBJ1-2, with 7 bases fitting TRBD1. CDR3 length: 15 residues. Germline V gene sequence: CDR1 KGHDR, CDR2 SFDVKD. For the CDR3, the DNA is TGTACCACGGAGGGACGGACAGGAGTCTACTATGGTTACACCCTC. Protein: CTTEGRTGVYYGYTL.

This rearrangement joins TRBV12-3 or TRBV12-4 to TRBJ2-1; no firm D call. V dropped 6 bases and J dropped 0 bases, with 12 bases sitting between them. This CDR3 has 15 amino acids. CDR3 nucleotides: TGTGCCAGCAGCCCGACACCTATCTCCTACAATGAGCAGTTCTTC. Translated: CASSPTPISYNEQFF.

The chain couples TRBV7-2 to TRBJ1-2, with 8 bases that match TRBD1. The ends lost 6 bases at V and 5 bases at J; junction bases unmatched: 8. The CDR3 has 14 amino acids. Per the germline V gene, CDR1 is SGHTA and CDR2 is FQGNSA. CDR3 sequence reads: CASSKTGDVYGYTF. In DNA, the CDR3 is TGTGCCAGCAGTAAGACAGGGGATGTATATGGCTACACCTTC. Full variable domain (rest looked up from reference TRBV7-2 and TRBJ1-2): GAGVSQSPSNKVTEKGKDVELRCDPISGHTALYWYRQSLGQGLEFLIYFQGNSAPDKSGLPSDRFSAERTGGSVSTLTIQRTQQEDSAVYLCASSKTGDVYGYTFGSGTRLTVV.

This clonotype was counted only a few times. The CDR3 DNA is TGTGCCAGCAGTTATACCAGCGCGAGCACAGATACGCAGTATTTT. As protein: CASSYTSASTDTQYF. V gene TRBV6-6 combines with J gene TRBJ2-3; no reliable D call. Germline CDR1 and CDR2: MNHNY and SVGAGI (reference sequence). The CDR3 is 15 amino acids. Deletions cut 3 bases from V and 0 bases from J, with 10 bases between.

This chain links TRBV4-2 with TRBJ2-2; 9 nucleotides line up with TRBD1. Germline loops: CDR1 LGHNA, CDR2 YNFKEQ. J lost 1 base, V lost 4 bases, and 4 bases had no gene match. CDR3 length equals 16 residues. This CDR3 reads CASSPGQGRNTGELFF. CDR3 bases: TGTGCCAGCAGCCCGGGACAGGGTCGGAACACCGGGGAGCTGTTTTTT.

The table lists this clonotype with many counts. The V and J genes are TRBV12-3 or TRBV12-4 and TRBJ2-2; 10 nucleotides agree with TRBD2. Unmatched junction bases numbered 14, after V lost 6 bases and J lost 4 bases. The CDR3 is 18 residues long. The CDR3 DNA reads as TGTGCCAGCAGGTCAAGCGGGAGGGCCAATGTTGGCACCGGGGAGCTGTTTTTT. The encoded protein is CASRSSGRANVGTGELFF.

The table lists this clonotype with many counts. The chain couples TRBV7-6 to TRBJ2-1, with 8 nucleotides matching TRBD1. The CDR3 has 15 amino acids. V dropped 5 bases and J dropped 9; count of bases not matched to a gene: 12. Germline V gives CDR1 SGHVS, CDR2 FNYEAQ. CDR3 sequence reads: CASSPAQGAFGEQFF. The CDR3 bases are TGTGCCAGCAGCCCAGCTCAGGGGGCATTTGGTGAGCAGTTCTTC.

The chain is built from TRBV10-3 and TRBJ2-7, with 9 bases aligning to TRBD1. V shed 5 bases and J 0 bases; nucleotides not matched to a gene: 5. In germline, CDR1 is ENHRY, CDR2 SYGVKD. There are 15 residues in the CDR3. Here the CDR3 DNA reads TGTGCCATCAGTATGACAGGGGGATCCTCCTACGAGCAGTACTTC. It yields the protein CAISMTGGSSYEQYF.

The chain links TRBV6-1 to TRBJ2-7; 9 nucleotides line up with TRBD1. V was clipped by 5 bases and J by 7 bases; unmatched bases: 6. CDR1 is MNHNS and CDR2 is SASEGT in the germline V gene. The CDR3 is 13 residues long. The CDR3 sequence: CASSPQGAREQYF. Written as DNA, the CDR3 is TGTGCCAGCAGTCCACAGGGGGCTAGGGAGCAGTACTTC.

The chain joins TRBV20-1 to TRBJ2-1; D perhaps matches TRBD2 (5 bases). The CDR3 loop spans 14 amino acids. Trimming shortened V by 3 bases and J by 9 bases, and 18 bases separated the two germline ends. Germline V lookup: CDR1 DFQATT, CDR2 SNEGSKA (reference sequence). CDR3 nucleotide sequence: TGCAGTGCTAGGGACTCCAATCTACAGACTGAGCAGTTCTTC. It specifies CSARDSNLQTEQFF.

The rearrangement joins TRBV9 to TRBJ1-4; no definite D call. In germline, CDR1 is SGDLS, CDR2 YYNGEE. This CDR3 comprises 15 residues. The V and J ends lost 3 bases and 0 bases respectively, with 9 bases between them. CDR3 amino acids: CASSAGRSTNEKLFF. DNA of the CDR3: TGTGCCAGCAGCGCCGGTCGGTCAACTAATGAAAAACTGTTTTTT.

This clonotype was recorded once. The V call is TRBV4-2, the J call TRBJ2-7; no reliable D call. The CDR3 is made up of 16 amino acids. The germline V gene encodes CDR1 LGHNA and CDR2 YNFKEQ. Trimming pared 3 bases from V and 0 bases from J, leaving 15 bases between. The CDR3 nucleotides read TGTGCCAGCAGCCAGAACTTAGCCTCGAGCTCCTACGAGCAGTACTTC. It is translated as CASSQNLASSSYEQYF.

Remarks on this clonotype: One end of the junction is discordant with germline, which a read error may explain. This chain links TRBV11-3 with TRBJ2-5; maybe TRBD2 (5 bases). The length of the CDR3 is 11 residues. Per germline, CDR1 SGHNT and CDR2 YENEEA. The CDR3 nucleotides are TGTGCCAGCAGCTTTAGGGAGACCCCGTACTTC. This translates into CASSFRETPYF.

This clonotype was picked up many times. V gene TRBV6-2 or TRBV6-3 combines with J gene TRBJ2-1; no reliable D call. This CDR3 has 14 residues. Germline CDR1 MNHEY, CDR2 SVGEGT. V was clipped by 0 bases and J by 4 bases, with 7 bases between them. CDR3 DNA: TGTGCCAGCAGTTACTCGGGTGCTTACAATGAGCAGTTCTTC. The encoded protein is CASSYSGAYNEQFF.

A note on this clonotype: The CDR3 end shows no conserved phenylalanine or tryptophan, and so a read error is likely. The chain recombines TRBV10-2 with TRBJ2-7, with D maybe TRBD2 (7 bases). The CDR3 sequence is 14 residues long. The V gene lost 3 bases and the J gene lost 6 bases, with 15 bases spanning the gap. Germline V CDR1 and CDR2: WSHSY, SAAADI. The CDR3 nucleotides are TGCGCCAGCAGTGAAGGGGGGGGGGGGTCCGAGCAGTACTCC. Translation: CASSEGGGGSEQYS.

CDR3 coding DNA: TGTGCCAGCGGCGGGGGTACTTACAATGAGCAGTTCTTC. Its translation: CASGGGTYNEQFF. The V gene is TRBV13, the J gene TRBJ2-1; 7 bases agree with TRBD2. The ends lost 8 bases at V and 4 bases at J; junction bases unmatched: 5. There are 13 residues in the CDR3. Per the germline V gene, CDR1 is PRHDT and CDR2 is FYEKMQ (reference sequence).

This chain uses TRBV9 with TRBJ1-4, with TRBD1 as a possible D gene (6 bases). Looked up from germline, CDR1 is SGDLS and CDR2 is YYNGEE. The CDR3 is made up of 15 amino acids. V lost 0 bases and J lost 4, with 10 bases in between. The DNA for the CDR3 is TGTGCCAGCAGCGTAGCGGGACACCGTAATGAAAAACTGTTTTTT. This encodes CASSVAGHRNEKLFF. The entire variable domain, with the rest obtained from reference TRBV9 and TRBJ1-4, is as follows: DSGVTQTPKHLITATGQRVTLRCSPRSGDLSVYWYQQSLDQGLQFLIQYYNGEERAKGNILERFSAQQFPDLHSELNLSSLELGDSALYFCASSVAGHRNEKLFFGSGTQLSVL.